Included here is one T cell receptor (beta chain) sequence, with context. The antigen is unknown. V lost 3 bases to trimming and J lost 2 bases; unmatched junction nucleotides: 4. From germline, CDR1 is KGHSH and CDR2 LQKENI. CDR3 length equals 14 residues. TCRdb analysed the PCR reads with MiXCR anew, one entry per CDR3 protein. The data show 35,000 to 45,000 distinct CDR3 sequences, 35% to 40% seen once. Time point noted: late sampling 161 to 241 days after vaccination in a few convalescent patients. This sample is drawn from a study of vaccination and CD4 T cells after COVID-19. Study in general: At a median around 100 days (range 35 to 161) after diagnosis, post-COVID samples were drawn.

Whole-study findings and limits: A comparatively limited set of convalescent patients was examined, with no early post-infection timepoints. With convalescent patients, a median around 86% of reactive clones emerged solely after vaccination.

The chain joins TRBV18 to TRBJ2-7, with 7 bases fitting TRBD1. Material: CD4+ T cells from blood, obtained about 7 months after SARS-CoV-2 vaccination. This clonotype originated in a human donor who had recovered from COVID-19. This CDR3 reads CASSPRQGAYEQYF. The CDR3 nucleotides read TGTGCCAGCTCACCGAGACAGGGAGCCTACGAGCAGTACTTC.